This TCR beta chain was found in a study of early T cells in non-severe SARS-CoV-2 infection. Study as a whole: Sequencing targeted bulk RNA from unsorted whole blood, leaving chains unpaired. Broader study findings: Matching with VDJdb favored anti-spike CD8 responses (missing private and CD4 specificities).

The TCR library protocol attached unique molecular identifiers to the individual cDNA molecules. TCRdb itself ran the 5' RACE reads through MiXCR, one entry per CDR3 protein. The sample lists under 60,000 distinct CDR3 sequences; 8% to 8.5% were seen once. In its sample, this clonotype was seen a few times. The antigen remains undetermined. The missing conserved phenylalanine or tryptophan at the end of this CDR3 makes a read error likely. The DNA is left out, because the CDR3 cannot be placed on it with certainty; the CDR3 is given as TCRdb lists it. The CDR3 adds up to 16 amino acids, both ends counted. Germline lookup yields CDR1 LNHDA and CDR2 SQIVND (reference sequence).

V usage is TRBV19 and J usage is TRBJ2-3; the D call of TRBD2 is as the table states it, not checked on the DNA. This clonotype was sampled from an adult who was a healthcare worker with PCR-confirmed SARS-CoV-2 infection or an uninfected control (not recorded which). The sequencing input was whole blood. The CDR3 sequence is CASSIGTLHSTDTQFI.